One T cell receptor beta chain is described in this entry. It lacks a known antigen. Base qualities are not at hand, and no much larger clone is one base apart. Using the deep immunoSEQ assay, multiplex PCR amplified TCR CDR3 regions from genomic DNA. For each cell subset, the extracted genomic DNA was distributed evenly across all wells of several immunoSEQ 96-well plates, and each plate served as one replicate. For sorted subsets, 150 to 250 ng genomic DNA, equal to some 28,000 T cell genomes, was loaded into each replicate PCR. Purified libraries were measured with a Qubit 3.0 fluorometer, size-checked on a Bioanalyzer 2100, and measured again with the KAPA Library Quantification kit. A separate single-read 150-cycle Illumina NextSeq 550 flow cell was used to sequence each immunoSEQ 96-well plate. On the study's bioinformatics: Because the immunoSEQ output held only junctional sequences and lacked quality scores, the filtering could not match the filtering applied to full-length reads. To assign V/J genes and CDR3, sequences were annotated using PyIR, a Python wrapper for IgBLAST v1.9, with IMGT germline references. Any read was removed if the V/J assignment was weak (E-value above 1e-6), the CDR3 was missing, or the read contained stop codons, out-of-frame junctions, or ambiguous translated residues. A V3J clonotype was defined by an identical inferred V gene, J gene, and CDR3 amino acid sequence. Percentage overlap between repertoires was computed as shared unique clonotypes divided by the size of the smaller repertoire. RTK rarefaction, the Chao1 estimator, and Recon v2.1 estimates of unobserved clonotypes were used to assess repertoire richness. Generation probabilities for all TCRbeta clonotypes obtained by the gDNA method from a handful of donors were computed using OLGA. Drawn from immuneACCESS, this table holds only the in-frame rearrangements with V and J called that TCRdb kept. Clones are partly lost; checked studies trace under half to an unresolved V gene and leave the rest unexplained. V, J and clone size reflect that table, while D and trimming were determined from the DNA. The sample table shows roughly 2.2 million clones, and just under 95% are seen once. Clones ranked in the top ten supply approximately 0.41% of the sample.

The donors were healthy, HIV-negative adults with no recently reported acute infections or vaccinations. Every donor was a Caucasian adult residing in Nashville, Tennessee, USA. CD4+ T cells were enriched by magnetic negative selection; naive cells were then positively selected on CD45RA, and the negative fraction formed the memory subset. Blood was obtained by leukapheresis, after which PBMCs were separated by Ficoll-Histopaque density gradient centrifugation and cryopreserved in liquid nitrogen vapor phase. Analytical flow cytometry was used to check the purity and quantity of every magnetically sorted T cell population. Genomic DNA was isolated from each sorted fraction and quantified by UV absorbance on a Nanodrop 2000c. Reading the germline V gene (reference sequence) gives CDR1 LNHDA and CDR2 SQIVND. Trimmed from V: 5 bases; trimmed from J: 4 bases; junction bases lacking a gene match: 4. There are 14 amino acids in the CDR3, from cysteine to phenylalanine inclusive. The CDR3 DNA has 42 bases and is translated from base 1.

This record belongs to a study of shared clonotypes between healthy human individuals (dated by TCRdb to between 2020 and 2021). For the wider study: Two women and three men aged 18 to 49 years were included in the cohort. The study deeply sequenced blood TCR repertoires of about 5 healthy adults to estimate repertoire size and the extent of clonotype sharing between individuals. To increase sequencing depth and limit assay-specific biases, different laboratories used diverse techniques to prepare libraries and sequence TCR repertoires. For each donor, CD4 naive and CD4 memory were each given three plates, CD8 naive was given two plates, and CD8 memory was given one plate. Per donor, leukapheresis produced somewhere between about 0.94 and 9.5 billion PBMCs. Overall study results and their limits: Sharing across a few donors was observed for around 5% of naive CD4, over 3% of naive CD8, 2.3% of memory CD4, and less than 0.45% of memory CD8 clonotypes. The genetic and exposure-history diversity represented was limited by the small number of donors. Compared with non-shared clonotypes, clonotypes shared by all four sorted-subset donors had higher generation probabilities. Incomplete sequencing was indicated by rarefaction of sorted-subset datasets, despite the large sequencing depth. Larger estimated clonotype richness was generally found for naive subsets than for memory subsets. Based on pairwise subsampling, the degree of clonotype sharing among donors was expected to be affected by sequencing depth. Sampling was restricted to blood, and TCR repertoires in tissues likely differ from the TCR repertoires found in blood.

The chain links TRBV19 with TRBJ1-1, with TRBD1 matching 10 junction bases. The specimen sequenced was naive CD4+ T cells from PBMCs. The sample's cell subset or site label, in plain terms: CD45RA+ positively selected. This clonotype was obtained from a man aged 18 to 30 in good health. Some clones in this sample may be carry-over from other donors' samples. DNA sequence: TGTGCCAGTAGTTACGGGACAGGGGCCACTGAAGCTTTCTTT. Translated, it gives CASSYGTGATEAFF.